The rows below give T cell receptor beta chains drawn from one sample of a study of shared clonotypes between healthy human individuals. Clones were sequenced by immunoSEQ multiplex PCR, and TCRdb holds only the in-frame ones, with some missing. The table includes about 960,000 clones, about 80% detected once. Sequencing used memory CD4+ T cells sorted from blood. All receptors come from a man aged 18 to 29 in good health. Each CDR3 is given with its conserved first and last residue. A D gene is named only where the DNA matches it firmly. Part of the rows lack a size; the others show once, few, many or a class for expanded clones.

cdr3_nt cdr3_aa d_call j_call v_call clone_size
TGTGCCAGCAGCCGGGGGGACAGTCCCCCCTACGAGCAGTACTTC CASSRGDSPPYEQYF NA TRBJ2-7 TRBV7-2 once
TGCGCCAGCGAGGGACAGGCCGCATGGTTATACCCTACCTACGAGCAGTACTTC CASEGQAAWLYPTYEQYF TRBD1 TRBJ2-7 TRBV10-1 NA
TGTGCCAGCAGATTAGAAGAAAAACTGTTTTTT CASRLEEKLFF NA TRBJ1-4 TRBV2 NA
TGCGCCAGCAGTGAGTCAGGGTCTAGCACAGATACGCAGTATTTT CASSESGSSTDTQYF NA TRBJ2-3 TRBV10-1 few
TGCAGCGTTTCGGGGGGGACGGCCTTTTATGACGAGCAGTACTTC CSVSGGTAFYDEQYF TRBD2 TRBJ2-7 TRBV29-1 NA
TGCAGCGTGCGAGAGGGGTATGGCTACACCTTC CSVREGYGYTF NA TRBJ1-2 TRBV29-1 NA
TGTGCCAGCAGCCGCGGGGGTTCGGATGAGCAGTTCTTC CASSRGGSDEQFF TRBD2 TRBJ2-1 TRBV9 few
TGTGCCAGCAGCTTAGGAGTCGAAGCACAGACCGGGGAGCTGTTTTTT CASSLGVEAQTGELFF NA TRBJ2-2 TRBV7-9 NA
TGTGCCAGCAGCTTCCAGGGAATCAAAGAGACCCAGTACTTC CASSFQGIKETQYF NA TRBJ2-5 TRBV7-9 NA
TGTGCCAGCAGCTCCCCAGGCAATGAGCAGTTCTTC CASSSPGNEQFF NA TRBJ2-1 TRBV9 NA
TGTGCCAGCAGCTTAACAGGAAACAGGCTCTCTGGGGCCAACGTCCTGACTTTC CASSLTGNRLSGANVLTF NA TRBJ2-6 TRBV7-2 NA
TGTGCCAGCAGCTCGGAAGAGGAGGGTTACTTGGCTTTC CASSSEEEGYLAF NA TRBJ2-6 TRBV5-4 NA
TGTGCCAGCAGCTTAAAGAGTTTACTCTATGGCTACACCTTC CASSLKSLLYGYTF NA TRBJ1-2 TRBV7-9 NA
TGTGCCAGCAGTGAGGGACAGGGCTATGGCTACACCTTC CASSEGQGYGYTF TRBD1 TRBJ1-2 TRBV6-5 NA
TGTGCCAGCAGGCGACTAGACAACAAAAACATTCAGTACTTC CASRRLDNKNIQYF NA TRBJ2-4 TRBV6-1 NA
TGTGCCAGCAGCCATAGAACAGGAGCGATCTACAATGAGCAGTTCTTC CASSHRTGAIYNEQFF NA TRBJ2-1 TRBV11-3 NA
TGTGCCAGTAAGGCTCAGGGCTACACCTTC CASKAQGYTF NA TRBJ1-2 TRBV19 NA
TGTGCCAGCACCCTGGGGGGCTATGGCTACACCTTC CASTLGGYGYTF NA TRBJ1-2 TRBV21-1 NA
TGTGCCAGCAGCGCAGGGAGAAACCAAGAGACCCAGTACTTC CASSAGRNQETQYF NA TRBJ2-5 TRBV5-6 once
TGCGCCAGCAGTCAATTAGACAGTTTCAACTATGGCTACACCTTC CASSQLDSFNYGYTF NA TRBJ1-2 TRBV23-1 NA
TGTGCCAGCAGACCCCCCCCGGGACAGGGGTCGAGCCTCTATGGCTACACCTTC CASRPPPGQGSSLYGYTF TRBD1 TRBJ1-2 TRBV28 NA
TGTGCCAGCAGCGTACAGGGGGCAAACACTGAAGCTTTCTTT CASSVQGANTEAFF TRBD1 TRBJ1-1 TRBV9 NA
TGCGCCAGCAGTGAGTCGCCGGGCCCCTACGAGCAGTACTTC CASSESPGPYEQYF NA TRBJ2-7 TRBV10-1 NA
TGTGCCAGCAGGGGATTGCAGGGTAACGAGCAGTACTTC CASRGLQGNEQYF NA TRBJ2-7 TRBV6-5 NA
TGTGCCATCAAAAAGGAGGGGACTGAAGCTTTCTTT CAIKKEGTEAFF NA TRBJ1-1 TRBV10-3 few
TGTGCCAGCAGCTCACAGGGGGCATACACTGAAGCTTTCTTT CASSSQGAYTEAFF TRBD1 TRBJ1-1 TRBV7-3 NA
TGTGCCAGCAGTCCCCTCATGTTGCGAGCGGATCAAAACATTCAGTACTTC CASSPLMLRADQNIQYF NA TRBJ2-4 TRBV27 many
TGTGCCAGCAGCCCCGGGACAGGGACCTTTCAGCCCCAGCATTTT CASSPGTGTFQPQHF TRBD1 TRBJ1-5 TRBV9 NA
TGTGCCAGCAGCTCCGATACCCCCTTTCCCTATGGCTACACCTTC CASSSDTPFPYGYTF NA TRBJ1-2 TRBV7-9 NA
TGTGCCAGCAGCTTGGTGGGGCCAAACACTGAAGCTTTCTTT CASSLVGPNTEAFF NA TRBJ1-1 TRBV5-4 few
TGTGCCAGCAGACCCGGACAGCCCTACGAGCAGTACTTC CASRPGQPYEQYF NA TRBJ2-7 TRBV12-1 NA
TGTGCCAGCAGCTTGGGGACAGGGGATGAAAAACTGTTTTTT CASSLGTGDEKLFF TRBD1 TRBJ1-4 TRBV7-9 NA
TGCGCCAGCAGCTCGGGCAGGGGAGATGAAAAACTGTTTTTT CASSSGRGDEKLFF NA TRBJ1-4 TRBV5-1 NA
TGTGCCAGCAGCGAAGGGGGGAAGGCCCAGCATTTT CASSEGGKAQHF NA TRBJ1-5 TRBV7-8 NA